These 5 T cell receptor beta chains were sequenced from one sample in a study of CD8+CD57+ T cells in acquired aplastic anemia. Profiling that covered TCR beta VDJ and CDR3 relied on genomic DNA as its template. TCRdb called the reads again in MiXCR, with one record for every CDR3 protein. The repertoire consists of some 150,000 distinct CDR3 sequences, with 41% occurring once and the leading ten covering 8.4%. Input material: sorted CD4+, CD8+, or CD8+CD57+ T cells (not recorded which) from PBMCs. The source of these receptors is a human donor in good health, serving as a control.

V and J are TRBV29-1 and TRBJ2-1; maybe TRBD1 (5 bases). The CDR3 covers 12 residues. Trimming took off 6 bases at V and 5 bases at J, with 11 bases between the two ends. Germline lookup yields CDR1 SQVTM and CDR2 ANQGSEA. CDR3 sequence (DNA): TGCAGCGTCGCCCAGGGAAACAATGAGCAGTTCTTC. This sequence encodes CSVAQGNNEQFF.

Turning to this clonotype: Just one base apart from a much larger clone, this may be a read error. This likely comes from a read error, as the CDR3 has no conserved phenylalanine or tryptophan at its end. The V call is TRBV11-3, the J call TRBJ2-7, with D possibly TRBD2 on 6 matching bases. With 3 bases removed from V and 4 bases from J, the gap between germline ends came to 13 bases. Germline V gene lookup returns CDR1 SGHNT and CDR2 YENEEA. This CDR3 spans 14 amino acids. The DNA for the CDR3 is TGTGCCAGCAGCTTCACCGGGAGCGGATACGAGCAGTACTAC. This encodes CASSFTGSGYEQYY.

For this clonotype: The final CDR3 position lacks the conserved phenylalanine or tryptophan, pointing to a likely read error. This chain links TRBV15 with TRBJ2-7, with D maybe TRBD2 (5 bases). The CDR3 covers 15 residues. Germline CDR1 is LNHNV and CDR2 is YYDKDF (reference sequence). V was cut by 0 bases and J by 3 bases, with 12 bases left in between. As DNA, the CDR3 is TGTGCCACCAGCAGAGATGCAACGGGGAGCTACGAGCAGTACTCC. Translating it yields CATSRDATGSYEQYS.

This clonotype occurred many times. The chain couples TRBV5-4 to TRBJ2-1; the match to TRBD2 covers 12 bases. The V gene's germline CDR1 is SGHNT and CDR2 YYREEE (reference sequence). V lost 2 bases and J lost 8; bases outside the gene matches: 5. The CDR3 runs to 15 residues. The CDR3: CASSFPSGGAYEQFF. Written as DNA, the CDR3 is TGTGCCAGCAGCTTTCCTAGCGGGGGGGCATATGAGCAGTTCTTC.

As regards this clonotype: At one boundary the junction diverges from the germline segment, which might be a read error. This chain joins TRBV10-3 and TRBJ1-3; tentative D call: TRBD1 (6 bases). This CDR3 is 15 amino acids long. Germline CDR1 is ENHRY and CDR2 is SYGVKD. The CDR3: CAISESGGPGSTIYF. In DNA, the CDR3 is TGTGCCATCAGTGAGTCGGGGGGCCCCGGAAGCACCATATATTTT.